The T cell receptor beta chain described here comes from a study of blood T cell repertoires in COVID-19. Across the study: The origin of the acute and convalescent COVID-19 samples was the United States, Italy and Spain. T cells, B-cell-depleted T cells, or PBMCs provided the cDNA or gDNA that served as material.

Original analysis: From reference gene primer amplification, estimates of nucleated cell counts were derived. Repertoires were generated with immunoSEQ multiplex PCR, while TCRdb's copy carries only in-frame clones and drops some. Clone size and V and J calls were adopted from that table, with D and trimming inferred from the DNA. The sample has tens of thousands of clones; over 80% are singletons. This clone was counted between two and nine times. The receptor's source is a human donor in a cohort sampled during active COVID-19. Sequenced: peripheral blood.

The CDR3 DNA sequence: TGTGCCAGCAGCCAAGGAACGGGTGGCCTTAACTATGGCTACACCTTC. Its protein is CASSQGTGGLNYGYTF. This chain links TRBV5-6 with TRBJ1-2; D gene ambiguous. V was pared by 4 bases and J by 1 base, with 17 bases between. Germline-derived CDR1 and CDR2 are SGHDT and YYEEEE. This CDR3 has 16 residues.